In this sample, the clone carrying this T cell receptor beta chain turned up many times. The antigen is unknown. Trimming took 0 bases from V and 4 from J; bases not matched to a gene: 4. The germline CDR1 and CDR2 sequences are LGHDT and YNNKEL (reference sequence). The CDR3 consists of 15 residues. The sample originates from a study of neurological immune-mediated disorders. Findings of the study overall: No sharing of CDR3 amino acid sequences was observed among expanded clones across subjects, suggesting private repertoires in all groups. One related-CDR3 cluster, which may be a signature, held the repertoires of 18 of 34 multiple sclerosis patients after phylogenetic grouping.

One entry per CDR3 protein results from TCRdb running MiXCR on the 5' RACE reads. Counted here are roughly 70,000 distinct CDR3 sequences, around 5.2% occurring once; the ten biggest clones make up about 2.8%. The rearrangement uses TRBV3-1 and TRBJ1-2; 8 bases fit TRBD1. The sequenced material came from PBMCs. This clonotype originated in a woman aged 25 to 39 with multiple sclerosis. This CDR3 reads CASSQDGRGLYGYTF. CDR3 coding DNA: TGTGCCAGCAGCCAAGATGGCAGGGGGCTCTATGGCTACACCTTC.